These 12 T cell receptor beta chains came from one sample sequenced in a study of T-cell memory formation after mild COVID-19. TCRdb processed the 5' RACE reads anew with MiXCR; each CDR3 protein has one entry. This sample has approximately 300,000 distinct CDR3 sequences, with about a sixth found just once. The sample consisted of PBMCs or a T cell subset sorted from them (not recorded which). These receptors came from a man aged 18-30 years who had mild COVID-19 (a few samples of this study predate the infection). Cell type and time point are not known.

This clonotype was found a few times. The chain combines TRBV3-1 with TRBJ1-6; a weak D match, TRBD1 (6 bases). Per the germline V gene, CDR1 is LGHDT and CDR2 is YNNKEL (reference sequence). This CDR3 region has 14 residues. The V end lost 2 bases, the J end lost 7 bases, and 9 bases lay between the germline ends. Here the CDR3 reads CASSQRGLNSPLHF. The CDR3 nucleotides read TGTGCCAGCAGCCAACGGGGGCTCAATTCACCCCTCCACTTT.

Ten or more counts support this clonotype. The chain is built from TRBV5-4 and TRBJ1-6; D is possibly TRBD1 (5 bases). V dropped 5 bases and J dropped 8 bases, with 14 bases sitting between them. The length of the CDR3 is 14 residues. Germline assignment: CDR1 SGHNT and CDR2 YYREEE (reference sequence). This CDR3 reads CASSSQVGHSPLHF. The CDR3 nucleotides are TGTGCCAGCAGTTCTCAGGTGGGACATTCACCCCTCCACTTT.

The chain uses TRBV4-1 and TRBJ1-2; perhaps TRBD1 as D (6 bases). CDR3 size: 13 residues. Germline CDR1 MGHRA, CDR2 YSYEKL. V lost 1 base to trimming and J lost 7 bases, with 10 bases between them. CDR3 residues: CASSQATGPGYTF. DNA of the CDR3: TGCGCCAGCAGCCAAGCGACAGGTCCTGGCTACACCTTC.

CDR3 loop: CASSVGFPDTQYF. CDR3 coding DNA: TGTGCCAGCAGCGTAGGATTCCCGGATACGCAGTATTTT. The chain carries TRBV9 and TRBJ2-3, with D unresolved. V lost 0 bases, J lost 6 bases, and 8 bases lay in between. Looked up from germline, CDR1 is SGDLS and CDR2 is YYNGEE. The CDR3 extends over 13 amino acids.

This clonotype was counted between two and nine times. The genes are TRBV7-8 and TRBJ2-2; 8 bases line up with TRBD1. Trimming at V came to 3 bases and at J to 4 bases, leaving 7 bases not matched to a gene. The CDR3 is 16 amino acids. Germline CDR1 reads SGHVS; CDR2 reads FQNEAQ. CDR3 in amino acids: CASSFYWQGATGELFF. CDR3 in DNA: TGTGCCAGCAGCTTTTATTGGCAGGGGGCCACCGGGGAGCTGTTTTTT.

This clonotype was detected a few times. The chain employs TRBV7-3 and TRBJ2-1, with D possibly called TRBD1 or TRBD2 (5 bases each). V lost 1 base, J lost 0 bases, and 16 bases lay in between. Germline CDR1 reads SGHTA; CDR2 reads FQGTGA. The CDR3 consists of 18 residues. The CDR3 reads CASSLKSGPPSSYNEQFF. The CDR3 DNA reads TGTGCCAGCAGCTTAAAGTCGGGGCCGCCGAGCTCCTACAATGAGCAGTTCTTC.

CDR3: CASSGPKGQENTEAFF. The DNA for the CDR3 is TGTGCCAGCAGTGGACCCAAGGGCCAGGAGAACACTGAAGCTTTCTTT. V is TRBV2 and J is TRBJ1-1, with no clear D. The CDR3 length is 16 residues. CDR1 is SNHLY, CDR2 FYNNEI, per germline. With 4 bases removed from V and 1 base from J, the gap between germline ends came to 16 bases.

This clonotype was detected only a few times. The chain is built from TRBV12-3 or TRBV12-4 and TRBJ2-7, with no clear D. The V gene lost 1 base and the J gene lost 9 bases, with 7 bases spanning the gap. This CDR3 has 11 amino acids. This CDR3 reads CASSLGSVQYV. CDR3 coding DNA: TGTGCCAGCAGTTTAGGGTCTGTGCAGTACGTC.

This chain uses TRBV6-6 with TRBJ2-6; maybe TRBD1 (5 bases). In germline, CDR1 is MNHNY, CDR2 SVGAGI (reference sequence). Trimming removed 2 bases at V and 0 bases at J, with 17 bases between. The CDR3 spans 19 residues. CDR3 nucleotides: TGTGCCAGCAGTTACGGTTTGCAGGGCCGTAACTCTGGGGCCAACGTCCTGACTTTC. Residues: CASSYGLQGRNSGANVLTF.

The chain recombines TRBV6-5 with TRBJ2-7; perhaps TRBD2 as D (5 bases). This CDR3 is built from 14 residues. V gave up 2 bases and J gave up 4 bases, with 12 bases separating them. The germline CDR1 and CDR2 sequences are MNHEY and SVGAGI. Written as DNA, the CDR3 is TGTGCCAGCAGTTACACGCCGGGGTTATACGAGCAGTACTTC. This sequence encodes CASSYTPGLYEQYF.

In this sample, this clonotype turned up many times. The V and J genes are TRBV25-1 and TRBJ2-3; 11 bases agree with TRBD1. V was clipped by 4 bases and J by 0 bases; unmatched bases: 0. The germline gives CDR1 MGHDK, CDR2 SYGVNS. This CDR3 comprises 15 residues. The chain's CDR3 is CASSGTGGSTDTQYF. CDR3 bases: TGTGCCAGCAGTGGGACAGGGGGCAGCACAGATACGCAGTATTTT.

The CDR3, as DNA: TGTGCCAGCAGGACCCGGGGGATAGGGACCCAGTACTTC. Amino acid sequence: CASRTRGIGTQYF. The V gene is TRBV28, the J gene TRBJ2-5; TRBD2 is a possible D gene (6 bases). The germline V gene has CDR1 MDHEN and CDR2 SYDVKM. The CDR3 loop spans 13 amino acids. The V gene lost 6 bases and the J gene lost 7 bases, with 15 bases spanning the gap. Combining the CDR3 with reference TRBV28 and TRBJ2-5 gives the whole variable domain DVKVTQSSRYLVKRTGEKVFLECVQDMDHENMFWYRQDPGLGLRLIYFSYDVKMKEKGDIPEGYSVSREKKERFSLILESASTNQTSMYLCASRTRGIGTQYFGPGTRLLVL.